This T cell receptor beta chain was obtained from a study of shared clonotypes between healthy human individuals. The study, taken as a whole, reports: The diversity represented, both genetic and in exposure history, was limited by few donors.

Notes on this clone: Antigen unknown.

Sequenced by immunoSEQ multiplex PCR; TCRdb stores in-frame clones only, minus some. The repertoire holds 800,000 to 950,000 clones, with 95% to 97% as singletons. CDR1 SNHLY and CDR2 FYNNEI come from the germline V gene. The ends were cut back, 6 bases at V and 14 bases at J, with 11 bases in the middle. The CDR3 is made up of 10 amino acids. Naive CD8 cells lacked CD45RO and underwent positive selection for CCR7, leaving out terminally differentiated effector memory CD45RA+ cells. The genes are TRBV2 and TRBJ2-1; D is uncertain. The origin of this receptor is a man younger than 45 in good health. Sequencing input: naive CD8+ T cells sorted from blood. This CDR3 reads CASRGPWKFF. In nucleotides, the CDR3 is TGTGCCAGCAGAGGGCCATGGAAGTTCTTC.